One sample yielded the 2 T cell receptor beta chains listed below, sequenced in a study of beta chain features in type 1 diabetes. Study-level results: TCRB CDR3s were moderately but significantly shorter in Type 1 diabetes patients in all four CD4+ subsets.

As every portion of the isolated RNA was reverse transcribed, the sequencing read expressed TCRB transcripts. The method was immunoSEQ multiplex PCR; TCRdb's version includes in-frame clones alone and lacks a portion of them. This table holds around 70,000 clones, roughly 49% found once. These receptors' targets are unknown. The material sequenced was central memory CD4+ T cells from blood. The receptors were gathered from a man aged 25-45 years with type 1 diabetes.

The J gene is TRBJ2-5, the V gene TRBV21-1; the table's TRBD2 call for D was not verified on the DNA. TRBV21-1 is listed as a pseudogene. The CDR3 extends over 19 amino acids. CDR3: CASSKGVGGLAGLGETQYF. The CDR3, as DNA: TGTGCCAGCAGCAAAGGGGTAGGGGGTCTAGCGGGCCTGGGGGAGACCCAGTACTTC.

This clone was seen just once. V gene TRBV6-5 combines with J gene TRBJ2-5; TRBD1 matches 7 bases. Trimming cost V 0 bases and J 3 bases; bases outside gene matches: 7. Germline V gene data show CDR1 as MNHEY and CDR2 as SVGAGI. The length of the CDR3 is 16 residues. CDR3 residues: CASSYSGRGSEETQYF. CDR3 DNA sequence: TGTGCCAGCAGTTACTCGGGCAGGGGGTCAGAAGAGACCCAGTACTTC.